This TCR beta chain comes out of a study of molecular identifiers for immune sequencing clone quantification. General study findings and limits: Clones above 20 RNA copies contained over 98% of effector molecules but under 1% of naive ones.

Previously described methods and listed TCR primers were employed for the bulk TCR libraries. TCRdb re-called the PCR reads with MiXCR, one entry per CDR3 protein. The table lists around 470,000 distinct CDR3 sequences, under 30% of them singletons, with around 0.78% in the top ten. Ten or more counts support this clonotype. Its matching antigen is unknown. Naive CD8 T cells were sorted, and the gate applied was CD8+CD4-CCR7+CD45RA+. This sequence was found in a human donor in good health. Some libraries in this study had Jurkat cell RNA spiked in. Source material: naive CD8+ T cells from blood, with Jurkat cell RNA spiked in. The sample's subset: FACS-sorted CD8+CD4-CCR7+CD45RA+ naive T cells.

The chain's CDR3 is CASSSHNHGDTQYF. DNA for the CDR3: TGTGCCAGCAGCTCCCACAACCACGGGGATACGCAGTATTTT. The chain carries TRBV7-2 and TRBJ2-3, with no clear D. V gave up 4 bases and J gave up 6 bases, with 14 bases separating them. CDR3 size: 14 residues. Germline CDR1 SGHTA, CDR2 FQGNSA.